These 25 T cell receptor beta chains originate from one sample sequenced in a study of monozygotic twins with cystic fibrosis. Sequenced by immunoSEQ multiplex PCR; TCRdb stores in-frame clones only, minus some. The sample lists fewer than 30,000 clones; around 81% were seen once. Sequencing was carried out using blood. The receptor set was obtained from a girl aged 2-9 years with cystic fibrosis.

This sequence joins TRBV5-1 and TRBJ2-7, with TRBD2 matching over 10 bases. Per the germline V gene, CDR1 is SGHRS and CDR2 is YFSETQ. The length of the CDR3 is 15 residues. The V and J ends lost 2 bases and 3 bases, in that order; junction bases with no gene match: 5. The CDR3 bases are TGCGCCAGCAGCTTTATGTCTAGCGGGAGCTACGAGCAGTACTTC. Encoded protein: CASSFMSSGSYEQYF.

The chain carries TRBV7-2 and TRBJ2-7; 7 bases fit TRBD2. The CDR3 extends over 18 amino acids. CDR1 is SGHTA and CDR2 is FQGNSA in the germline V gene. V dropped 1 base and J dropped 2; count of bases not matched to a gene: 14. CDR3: CASSLVGSGRKRTYEQYF. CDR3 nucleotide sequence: TGTGCCAGCAGCTTAGTTGGTAGCGGGCGTAAAAGAACCTACGAGCAGTACTTC.

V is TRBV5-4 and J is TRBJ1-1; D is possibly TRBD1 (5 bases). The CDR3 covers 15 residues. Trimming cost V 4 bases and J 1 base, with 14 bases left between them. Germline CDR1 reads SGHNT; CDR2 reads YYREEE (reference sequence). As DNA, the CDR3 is TGTGCCAGCAGCGCGACCGGGACGACGAACACTGAAGCTTTCTTT. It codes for CASSATGTTNTEAFF.

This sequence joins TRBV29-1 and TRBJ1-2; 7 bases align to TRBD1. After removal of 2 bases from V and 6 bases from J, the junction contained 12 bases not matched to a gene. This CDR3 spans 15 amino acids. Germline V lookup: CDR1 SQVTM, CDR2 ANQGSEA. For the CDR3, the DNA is TGCAGCGTTGAAATTCAGGGGGGAGTCAGCCATGGCTACACCTTC. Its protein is CSVEIQGGVSHGYTF.

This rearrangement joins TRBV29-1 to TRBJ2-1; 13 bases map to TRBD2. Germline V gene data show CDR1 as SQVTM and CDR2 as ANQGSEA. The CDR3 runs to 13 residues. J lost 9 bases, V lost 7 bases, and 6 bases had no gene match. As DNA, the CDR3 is TGCAGCGGCGGACTAGCGGGAGTGTCTGAGCAGTTCTTC. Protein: CSGGLAGVSEQFF.

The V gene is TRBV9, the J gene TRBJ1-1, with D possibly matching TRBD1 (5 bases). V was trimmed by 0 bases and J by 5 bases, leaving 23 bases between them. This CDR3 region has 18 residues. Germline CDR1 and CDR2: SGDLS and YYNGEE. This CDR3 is CASSVATTGGLHGTEAFF. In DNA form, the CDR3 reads TGTGCCAGCAGCGTAGCTACTACGGGGGGACTCCATGGGACTGAAGCTTTCTTT.

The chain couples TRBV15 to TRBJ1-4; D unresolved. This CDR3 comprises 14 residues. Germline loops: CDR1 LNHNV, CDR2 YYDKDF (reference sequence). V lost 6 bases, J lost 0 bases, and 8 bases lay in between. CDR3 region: CATRARATNEKLFF. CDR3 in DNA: TGTGCCACCAGGGCACGTGCAACTAATGAAAAACTGTTTTTT. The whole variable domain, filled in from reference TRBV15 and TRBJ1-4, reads DAMVIQNPRYQVTQFGKPVTLSCSQTLNHNVMYWYQQKSSQAPKLLFHYYDKDFNNEADTPDNFQSRRPNTSFCFLDIRSPGLGDTAMYLCATRARATNEKLFFGSGTQLSVL.

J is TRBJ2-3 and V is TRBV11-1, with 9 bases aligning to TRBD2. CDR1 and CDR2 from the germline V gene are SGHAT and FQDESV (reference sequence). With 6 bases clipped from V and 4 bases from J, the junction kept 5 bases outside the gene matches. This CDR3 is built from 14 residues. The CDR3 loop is CASRTAGGSDTQYF. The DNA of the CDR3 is TGTGCCAGCAGAACAGCGGGAGGTTCAGATACGCAGTATTTT. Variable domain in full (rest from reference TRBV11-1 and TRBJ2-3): EAEVAQSPRYKITEKSQAVAFWCDPISGHATLYWYRQILGQGPELLVQFQDESVVDDSQLPKDRFSAERLKGVDSTLKIQPAELGDSAMYLCASRTAGGSDTQYFGPGTRLTVL.

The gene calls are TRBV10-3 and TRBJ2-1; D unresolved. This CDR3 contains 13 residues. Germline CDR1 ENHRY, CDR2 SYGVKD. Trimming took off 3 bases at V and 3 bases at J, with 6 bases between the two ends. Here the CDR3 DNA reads TGTGCCATCAGTGAACTGAACTACAATGAGCAGTTCTTC. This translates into CAISELNYNEQFF.

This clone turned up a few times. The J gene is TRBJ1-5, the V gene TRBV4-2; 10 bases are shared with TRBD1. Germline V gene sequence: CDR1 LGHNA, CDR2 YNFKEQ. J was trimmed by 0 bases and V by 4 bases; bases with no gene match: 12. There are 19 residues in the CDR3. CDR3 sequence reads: CASSPARDRGLYSNQPQHF. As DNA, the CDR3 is TGTGCCAGCAGCCCCGCCCGGGACAGGGGATTATATAGCAATCAGCCCCAGCATTTT.

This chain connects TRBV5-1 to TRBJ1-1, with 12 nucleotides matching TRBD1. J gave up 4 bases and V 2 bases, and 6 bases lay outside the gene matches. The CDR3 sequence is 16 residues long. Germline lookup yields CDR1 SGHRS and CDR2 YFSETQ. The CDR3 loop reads CASSLGTGGLGTEAFF. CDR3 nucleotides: TGCGCCAGCAGCTTAGGGACAGGGGGCTTGGGCACTGAAGCTTTCTTT.

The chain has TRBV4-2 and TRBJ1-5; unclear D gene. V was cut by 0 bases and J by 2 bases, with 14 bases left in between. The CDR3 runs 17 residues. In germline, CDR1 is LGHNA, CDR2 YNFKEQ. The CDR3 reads CASSQELTAWGNQPQHF. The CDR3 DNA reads TGTGCCAGCAGCCAAGAGCTTACCGCGTGGGGCAATCAGCCCCAGCATTTT.

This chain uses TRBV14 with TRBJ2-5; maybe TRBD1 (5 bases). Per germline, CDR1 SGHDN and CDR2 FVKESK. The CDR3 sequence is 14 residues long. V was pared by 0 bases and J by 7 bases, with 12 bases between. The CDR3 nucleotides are TGTGCCAGCAGCCAAGATGGAAGGGGCGGGACCCAGTACTTC. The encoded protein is CASSQDGRGGTQYF.

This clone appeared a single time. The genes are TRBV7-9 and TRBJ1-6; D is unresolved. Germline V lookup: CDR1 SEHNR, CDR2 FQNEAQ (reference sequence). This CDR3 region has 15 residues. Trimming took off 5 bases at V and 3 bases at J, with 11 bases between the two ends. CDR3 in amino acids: CASSRTQGYNSPLHF. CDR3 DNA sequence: TGTGCCAGCAGCCGGACTCAAGGCTATAATTCACCCCTCCACTTT.

The CDR3 loop reads CASSRGQGMGELFF. DNA of the CDR3: TGTGCCAGCAGCCGTGGACAGGGGATGGGGGAGCTGTTTTTT. V gene TRBV7-9 combines with J gene TRBJ2-2; 9 positions agree with TRBD1. There are 14 residues in the CDR3. In germline, CDR1 is SEHNR, CDR2 FQNEAQ (reference sequence). V shed 5 bases, J shed 8 bases, and the junction held 6 bases outside the gene matches.

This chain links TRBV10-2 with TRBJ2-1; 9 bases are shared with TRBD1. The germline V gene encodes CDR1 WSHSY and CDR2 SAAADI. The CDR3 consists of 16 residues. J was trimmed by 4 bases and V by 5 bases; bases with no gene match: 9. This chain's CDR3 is CASSRPGTGNYNEQFF. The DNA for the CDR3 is TGCGCCAGCAGTCGACCCGGGACAGGGAATTACAATGAGCAGTTCTTC.

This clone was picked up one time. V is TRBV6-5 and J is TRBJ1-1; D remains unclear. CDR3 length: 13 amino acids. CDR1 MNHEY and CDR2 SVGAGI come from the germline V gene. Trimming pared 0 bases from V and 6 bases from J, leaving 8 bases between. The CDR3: CASSYSNGAEAFF. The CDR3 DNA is TGTGCCAGCAGTTACTCGAACGGGGCTGAAGCTTTCTTT.

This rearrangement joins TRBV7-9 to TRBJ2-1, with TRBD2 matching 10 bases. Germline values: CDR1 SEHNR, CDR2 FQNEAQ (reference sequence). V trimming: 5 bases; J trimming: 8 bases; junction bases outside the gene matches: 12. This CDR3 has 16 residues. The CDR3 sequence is CASSPIAGGSLDEQFF. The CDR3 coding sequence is TGTGCCAGCAGCCCAATAGCGGGAGGATCTCTCGATGAGCAGTTCTTC.

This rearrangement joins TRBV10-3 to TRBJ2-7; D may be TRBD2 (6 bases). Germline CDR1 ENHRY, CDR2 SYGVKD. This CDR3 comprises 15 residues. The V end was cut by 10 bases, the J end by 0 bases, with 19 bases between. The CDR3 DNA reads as TGTGCCACCGGGGGAACGGCGGCCTACTCCTACGAGCAGTACTTC. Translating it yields CATGGTAAYSYEQYF.

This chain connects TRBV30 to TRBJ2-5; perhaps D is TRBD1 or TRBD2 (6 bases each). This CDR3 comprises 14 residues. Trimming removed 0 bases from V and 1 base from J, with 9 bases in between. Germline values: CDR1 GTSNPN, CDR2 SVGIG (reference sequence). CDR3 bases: TGTGCCTGGAGTGTATGGGGGGCCCAAGAGACCCAGTACTTC. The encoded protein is CAWSVWGAQETQYF.

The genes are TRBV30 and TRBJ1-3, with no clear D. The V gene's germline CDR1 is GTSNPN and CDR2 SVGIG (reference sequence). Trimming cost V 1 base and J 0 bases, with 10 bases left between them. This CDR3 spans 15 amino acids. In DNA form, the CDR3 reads TGTGCCTGGAGTGGTTCGGTGCTCTCTGGAAACACCATATATTTT. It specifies CAWSGSVLSGNTIYF.

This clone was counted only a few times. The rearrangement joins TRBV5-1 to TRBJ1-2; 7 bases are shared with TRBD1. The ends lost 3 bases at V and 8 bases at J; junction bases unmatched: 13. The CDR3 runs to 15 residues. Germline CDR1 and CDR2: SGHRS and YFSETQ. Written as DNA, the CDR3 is TGCGCCAGCAGCTACCAGTTAGGGACAGCCGACGGCTACACCTTC. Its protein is CASSYQLGTADGYTF.

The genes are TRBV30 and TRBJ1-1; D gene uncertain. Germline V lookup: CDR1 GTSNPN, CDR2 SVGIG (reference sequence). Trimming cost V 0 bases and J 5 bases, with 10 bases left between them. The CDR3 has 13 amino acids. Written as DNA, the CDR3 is TGTGCCTGGAGTGTGGCCGGGATTACTGAAGCTTTCTTT. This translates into CAWSVAGITEAFF. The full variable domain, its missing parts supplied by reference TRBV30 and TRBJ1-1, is SQTIHQWPATLVQPVGSPLSLECTVEGTSNPNLYWYRQAAGRGLQLLFYSVGIGQISSEVPQNLSASRPQDRQFILSSKKLLLSDSGFYLCAWSVAGITEAFFGQGTRLTVV.

CDR3 sequence: CASSLPGTGFNEKLFF. Written as DNA, the CDR3 is TGCGCCAGCAGCTTGCCGGGGACGGGGTTTAATGAAAAACTGTTTTTT. V is TRBV5-1 and J is TRBJ1-4; a weak D match, TRBD1 (5 bases). The CDR3 extends over 16 amino acids. The V gene lost 1 base and the J gene lost 4 bases, with 14 bases spanning the gap. Per the germline V gene, CDR1 is SGHRS and CDR2 is YFSETQ.

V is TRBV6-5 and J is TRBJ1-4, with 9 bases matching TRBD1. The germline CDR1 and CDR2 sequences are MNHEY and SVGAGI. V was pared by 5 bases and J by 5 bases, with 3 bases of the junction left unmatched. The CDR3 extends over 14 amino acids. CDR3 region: CASSKGQGNEKLFF. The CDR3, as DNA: TGTGCCAGCAGTAAGGGACAGGGAAATGAAAAACTGTTTTTT.